The sequence of this TCR beta chain was determined in a study of T cells in Graves' hyperthyroidism and ophthalmopathy. Overall study findings and caveats: Using 13 V-J features, a model discriminated ophthalmopathy from stable hyperthyroidism.

Germline lookup yields CDR1 SGHTA and CDR2 FQGNSA. This CDR3 region has 15 residues. To note about this clonotype: The antigen remains unidentified. Its ends do not fully match the called genes, so a read error is possible.

Authors of the study amplified TCR beta CDR3 regions from RNA transcripts. HTBI primers were the set used in a first-round RT-PCR of the TCR CDR3. Via MiXCR, TCRdb re-called the multiplex PCR reads, giving one row per CDR3 protein. Here the sample spans more than 300,000 distinct CDR3 sequences, approximately 13% being singletons. This chain links TRBV7-2 with TRBJ1-6; 9 positions agree with TRBD1. The clonotype comes from a woman aged 18-29 years with Graves' hyperthyroidism. Sequencing input: blood. CDR3 residues: CANSNGQGPNSPLHF. CDR3 sequence (DNA): TGTGCCAACAGCAACGGACAGGGGCCAAATTCACCCCTCCACTTT.